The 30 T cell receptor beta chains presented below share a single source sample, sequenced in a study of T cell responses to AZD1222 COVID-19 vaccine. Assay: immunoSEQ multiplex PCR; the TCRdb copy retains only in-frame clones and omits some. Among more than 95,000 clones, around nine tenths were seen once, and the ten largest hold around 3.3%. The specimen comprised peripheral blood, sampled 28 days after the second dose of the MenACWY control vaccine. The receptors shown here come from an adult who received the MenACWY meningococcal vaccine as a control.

This CDR3 is CASQGVMNTEAFF. Written as DNA, the CDR3 is TGTGCCAGCCAGGGCGTGATGAACACTGAAGCTTTCTTT. The J gene is TRBJ1-1, the V gene TRBV28; possibly TRBD1 for D (5 bases). Trimming left V 8 bases short and J 0 bases short, with 10 bases between. The CDR3 loop spans 13 amino acids. Germline CDR1 MDHEN, CDR2 SYDVKM.

CDR3 loop: CASSGGQLRASGYTF. Written as DNA, the CDR3 is TGTGCCAGCAGCGGTGGACAGCTCCGGGCATCTGGCTACACCTTC. The chain couples TRBV5-5 to TRBJ1-2; D possibly corresponds to TRBD1 (6 bases). The ends were cut back, 4 bases at V and 7 bases at J, with 20 bases in the middle. There are 15 residues in the CDR3. Germline values: CDR1 SGHKS, CDR2 YYEKEE (reference sequence).

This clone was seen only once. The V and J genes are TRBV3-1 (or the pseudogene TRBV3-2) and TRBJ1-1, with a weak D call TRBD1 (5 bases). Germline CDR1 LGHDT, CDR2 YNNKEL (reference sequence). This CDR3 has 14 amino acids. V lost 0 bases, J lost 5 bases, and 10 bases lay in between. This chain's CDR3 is CASSQDREGTEAFF. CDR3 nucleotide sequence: TGTGCCAGCAGCCAAGACAGGGAGGGGACTGAAGCTTTCTTT.

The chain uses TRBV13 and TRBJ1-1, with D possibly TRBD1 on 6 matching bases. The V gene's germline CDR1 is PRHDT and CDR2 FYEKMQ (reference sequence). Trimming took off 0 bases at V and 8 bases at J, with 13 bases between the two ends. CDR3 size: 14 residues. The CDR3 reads CASSLGTLGTEAFF. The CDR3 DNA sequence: TGTGCCAGCAGCTTAGGCACACTGGGGACAGAAGCTTTCTTT.

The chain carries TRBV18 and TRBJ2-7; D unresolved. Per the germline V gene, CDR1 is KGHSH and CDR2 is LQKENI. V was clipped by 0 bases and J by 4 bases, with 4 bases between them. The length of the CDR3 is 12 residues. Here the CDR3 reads CASSPPGYEQYF. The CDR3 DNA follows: TGTGCCAGCTCACCACCCGGTTACGAGCAGTACTTC.

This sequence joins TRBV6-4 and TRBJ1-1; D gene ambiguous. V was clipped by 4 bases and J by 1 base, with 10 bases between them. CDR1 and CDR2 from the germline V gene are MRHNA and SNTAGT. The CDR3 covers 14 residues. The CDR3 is CASSASTANTEAFF. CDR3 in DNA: TGTGCCAGCAGTGCCTCGACGGCGAACACTGAAGCTTTCTTT.

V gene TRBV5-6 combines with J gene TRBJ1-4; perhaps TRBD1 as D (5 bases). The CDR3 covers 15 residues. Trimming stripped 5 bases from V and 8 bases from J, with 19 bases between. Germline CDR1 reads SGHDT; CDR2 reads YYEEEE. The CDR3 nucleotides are TGTGCCAGCAGTTTCTGGGGCCAAGGGTGGGAAAAACTGTTTTTT. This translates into CASSFWGQGWEKLFF.

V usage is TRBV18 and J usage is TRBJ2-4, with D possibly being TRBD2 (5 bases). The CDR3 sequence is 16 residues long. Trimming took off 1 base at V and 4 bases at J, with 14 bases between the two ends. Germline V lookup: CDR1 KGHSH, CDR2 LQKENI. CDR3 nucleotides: TGTGCCAGCTCACCACAAGAAGGGAGAGGTAAAAACATTCAGTACTTC. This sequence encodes CASSPQEGRGKNIQYF.

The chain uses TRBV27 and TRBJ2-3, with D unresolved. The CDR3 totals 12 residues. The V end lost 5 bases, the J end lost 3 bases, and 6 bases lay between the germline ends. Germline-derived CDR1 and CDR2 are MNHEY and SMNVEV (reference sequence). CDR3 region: CASSPDTDTQYF. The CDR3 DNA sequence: TGTGCCAGCAGTCCAGATACAGATACGCAGTATTTT.

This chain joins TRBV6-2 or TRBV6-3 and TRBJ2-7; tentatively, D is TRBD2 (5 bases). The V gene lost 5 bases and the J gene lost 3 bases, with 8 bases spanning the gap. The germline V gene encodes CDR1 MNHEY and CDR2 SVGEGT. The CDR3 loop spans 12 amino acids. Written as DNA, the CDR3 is TGTGCCAGCAGTATTACTAGCTACGAGCAGTACTTC. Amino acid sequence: CASSITSYEQYF.

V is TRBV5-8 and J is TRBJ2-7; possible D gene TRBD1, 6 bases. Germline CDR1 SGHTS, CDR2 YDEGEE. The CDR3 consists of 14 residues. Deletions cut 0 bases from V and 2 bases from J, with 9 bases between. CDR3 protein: CASSLAGQPYEQYF. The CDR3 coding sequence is TGTGCCAGCAGCTTGGCCGGACAGCCCTACGAGCAGTACTTC.

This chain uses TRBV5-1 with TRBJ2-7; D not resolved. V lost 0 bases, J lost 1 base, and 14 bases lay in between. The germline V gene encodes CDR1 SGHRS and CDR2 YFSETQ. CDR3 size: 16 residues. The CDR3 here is CASSLALPATSYEQYF. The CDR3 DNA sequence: TGCGCCAGCAGCTTGGCCCTCCCGGCGACTTCCTACGAGCAGTACTTC. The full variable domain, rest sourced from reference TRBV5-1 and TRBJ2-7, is KAGVTQTPRYLIKTRGQQVTLSCSPISGHRSVSWYQQTPGQGLQFLFEYFSETQRNKGNFPGRFSGRQFSNSRSEMNVSTLELGDSALYLCASSLALPATSYEQYFGPGTRLTVT.

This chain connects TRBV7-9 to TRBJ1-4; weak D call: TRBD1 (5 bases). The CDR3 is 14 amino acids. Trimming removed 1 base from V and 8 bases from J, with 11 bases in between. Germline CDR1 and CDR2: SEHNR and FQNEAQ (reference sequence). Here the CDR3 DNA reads TGTGCCAGCAGCTTAGAGGGACGAATCGAAAAACTGTTTTTT. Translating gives CASSLEGRIEKLFF.

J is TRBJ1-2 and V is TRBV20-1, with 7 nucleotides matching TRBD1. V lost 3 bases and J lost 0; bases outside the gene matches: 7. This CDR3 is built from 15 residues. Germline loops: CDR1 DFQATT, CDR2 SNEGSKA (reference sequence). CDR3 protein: CSASGGQLANYGYTF. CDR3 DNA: TGCAGTGCTAGTGGGGGACAGTTAGCTAACTATGGCTACACCTTC.

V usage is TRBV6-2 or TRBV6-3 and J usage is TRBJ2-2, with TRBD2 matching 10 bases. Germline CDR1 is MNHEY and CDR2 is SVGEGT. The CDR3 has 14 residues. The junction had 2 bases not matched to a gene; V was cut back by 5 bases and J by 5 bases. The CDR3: CASSTSGATGELFF. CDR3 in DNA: TGTGCCAGCAGTACTAGCGGGGCTACCGGGGAGCTGTTTTTT.

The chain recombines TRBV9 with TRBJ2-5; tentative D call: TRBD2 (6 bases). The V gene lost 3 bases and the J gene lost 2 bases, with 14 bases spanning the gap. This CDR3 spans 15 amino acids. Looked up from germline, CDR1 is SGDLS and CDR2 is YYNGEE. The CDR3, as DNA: TGTGCCAGCAGCGCCGGGACTCTCGGGCAAGAGACCCAGTACTTC. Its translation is CASSAGTLGQETQYF.

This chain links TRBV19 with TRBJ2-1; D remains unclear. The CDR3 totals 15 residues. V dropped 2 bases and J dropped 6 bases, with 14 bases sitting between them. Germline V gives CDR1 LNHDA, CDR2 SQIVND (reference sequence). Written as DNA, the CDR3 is TGTGCCAGTAGTATACTCCGCCAACCCGTCAATGAGCAGTTCTTC. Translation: CASSILRQPVNEQFF.

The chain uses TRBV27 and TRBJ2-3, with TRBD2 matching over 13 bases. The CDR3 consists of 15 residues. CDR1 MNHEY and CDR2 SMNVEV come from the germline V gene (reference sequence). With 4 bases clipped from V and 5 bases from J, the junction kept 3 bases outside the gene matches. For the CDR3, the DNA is TGTGCCAGCAGTTCGACTAGCGGGGGGCGAGATACGCAGTATTTT. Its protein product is CASSSTSGGRDTQYF.

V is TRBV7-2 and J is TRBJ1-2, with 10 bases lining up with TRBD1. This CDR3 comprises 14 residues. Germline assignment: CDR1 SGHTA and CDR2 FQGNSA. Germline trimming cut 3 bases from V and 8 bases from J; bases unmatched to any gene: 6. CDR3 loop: CASSLLGTGDGYTF. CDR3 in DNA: TGTGCCAGCAGCTTGCTCGGGACAGGGGACGGCTACACCTTC.

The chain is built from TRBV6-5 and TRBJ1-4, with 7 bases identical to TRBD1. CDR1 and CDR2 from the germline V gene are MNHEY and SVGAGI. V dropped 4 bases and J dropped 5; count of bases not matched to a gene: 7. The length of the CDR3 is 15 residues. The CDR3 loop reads CASSLQGKGNEKLFF. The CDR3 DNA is TGTGCCAGCAGTTTACAGGGGAAGGGAAATGAAAAACTGTTTTTT.

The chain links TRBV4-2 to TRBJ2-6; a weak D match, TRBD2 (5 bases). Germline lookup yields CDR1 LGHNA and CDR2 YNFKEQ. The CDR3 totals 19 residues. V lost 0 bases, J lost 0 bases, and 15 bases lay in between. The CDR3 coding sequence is TGTGCCAGCAGCCAAGATTCCCACGGAGGCCGCTCTGGGGCCAACGTCCTGACTTTC. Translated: CASSQDSHGGRSGANVLTF.

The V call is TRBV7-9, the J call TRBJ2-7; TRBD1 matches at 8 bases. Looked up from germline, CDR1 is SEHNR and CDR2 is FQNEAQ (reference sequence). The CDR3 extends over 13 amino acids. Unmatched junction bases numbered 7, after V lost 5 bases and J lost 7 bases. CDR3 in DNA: TGTGCCAGCAGCCTGACAGGGGTAGGGGAGCAGTACTTC. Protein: CASSLTGVGEQYF.

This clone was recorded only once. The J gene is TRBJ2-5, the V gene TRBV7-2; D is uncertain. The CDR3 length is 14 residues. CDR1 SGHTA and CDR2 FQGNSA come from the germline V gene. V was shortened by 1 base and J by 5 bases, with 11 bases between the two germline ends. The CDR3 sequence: CASSLGGSRETQYF. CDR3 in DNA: TGTGCCAGCAGCTTAGGTGGGTCCCGGGAGACCCAGTACTTC.

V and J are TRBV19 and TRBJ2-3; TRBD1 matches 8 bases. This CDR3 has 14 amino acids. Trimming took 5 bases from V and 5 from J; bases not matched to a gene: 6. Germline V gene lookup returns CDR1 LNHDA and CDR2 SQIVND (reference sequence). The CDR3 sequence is CASSFLQGGDTQYF. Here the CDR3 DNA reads TGTGCCAGTAGTTTTCTACAGGGGGGAGATACGCAGTATTTT.

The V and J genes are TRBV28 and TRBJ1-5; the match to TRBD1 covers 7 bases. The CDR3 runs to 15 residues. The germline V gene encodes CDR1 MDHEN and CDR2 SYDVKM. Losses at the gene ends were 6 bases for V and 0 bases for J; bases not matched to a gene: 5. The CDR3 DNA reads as TGTGCCAGCAGCCCGACAGGGCTTAGCAATCAGCCCCAGCATTTT. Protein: CASSPTGLSNQPQHF.

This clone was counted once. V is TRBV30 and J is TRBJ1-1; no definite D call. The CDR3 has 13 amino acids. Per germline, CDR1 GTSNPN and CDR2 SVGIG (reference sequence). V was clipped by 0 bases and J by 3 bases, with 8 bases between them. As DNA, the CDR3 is TGTGCCTGGAGTGTATCGGGCCACACTGAAGCTTTCTTT. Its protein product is CAWSVSGHTEAFF.

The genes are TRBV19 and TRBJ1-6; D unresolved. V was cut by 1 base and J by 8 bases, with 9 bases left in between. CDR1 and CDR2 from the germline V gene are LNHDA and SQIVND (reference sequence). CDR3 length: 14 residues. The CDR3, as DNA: TGTGCCAGTAGTATAGCGGCAGTAGATTCACCCCTCCACTTT. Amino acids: CASSIAAVDSPLHF.

In nucleotides, the CDR3 is TGTGCCAGCATAAATGGGAGGGGGGGCAATCAGCCCCAGCATTTT. It is translated as CASINGRGGNQPQHF. The V and J genes are TRBV2 and TRBJ1-5; D is perhaps TRBD1 (6 bases). V was cut by 7 bases and J by 2 bases, with 15 bases left in between. The CDR3 sequence is 15 residues long. The germline CDR1 and CDR2 sequences are SNHLY and FYNNEI.

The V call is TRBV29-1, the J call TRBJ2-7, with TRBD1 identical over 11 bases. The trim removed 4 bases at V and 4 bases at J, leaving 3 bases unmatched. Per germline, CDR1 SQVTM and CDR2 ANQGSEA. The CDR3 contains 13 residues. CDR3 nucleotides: TGCAGCGTTGGGGGGACAGGGGGTTACGAGCAGTACTTC. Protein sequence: CSVGGTGGYEQYF.

The CDR3 nucleotides read TGCGCCAGCAGCGAACCGACGGAAGAGACCCAGTACTTC. It is translated as CASSEPTEETQYF. V gene TRBV5-1 combines with J gene TRBJ2-5; D gene ambiguous. Germline CDR1 reads SGHRS; CDR2 reads YFSETQ. V lost 4 bases and J 3 bases, leaving 10 bases between the germline ends. The CDR3 loop spans 13 amino acids.